In its sample, the clone carrying this T cell receptor (beta chain) was seen a few times. One entry per CDR3 protein results from TCRdb running MiXCR on the RT-PCR reads. Counted here are 550,000 to 800,000 distinct CDR3 sequences, less than 20% occurring once; the ten biggest clones make up roughly 12%. The CDR3 is 13 amino acids. Germline CDR1 and CDR2: SGHRS and YFSETQ. V gave up 0 bases and J gave up 15 bases; unmatched junction bases: 4. The data are from a study of response to subunit inactivated influenza vaccine. This sequence was found in a man aged 45-65 years who received an inactivated influenza vaccine. The J gene is TRBJ2-4, the V gene TRBV5-1, with 12 positions matching TRBD2. Sequencing was performed on PBMCs from blood, taken approximately 13 days after vaccination. The CDR3 nucleotides are TGCGCCAGCAGCTTGGACCAGACTAGCGGGAGGTACTTC. It translates to CASSLDQTSGRYF.